The rows below give T cell receptor beta chains drawn from one sample of a study of blood T cell repertoires in COVID-19. Libraries were prepared by immunoSEQ multiplex PCR; TCRdb keeps only in-frame clonotypes and omits some of them. The sample has a few hundred thousand clones; about 86% are singletons. Sequences were obtained from peripheral blood. The receptors derive from a person aged 65-85 years with COVID-19, enrolled during active disease. Each CDR3 is given with its conserved first and last residue. Fields, in order: V gene, D gene, J gene, CDR3 protein. The D gene is left open where the match is weak.

>TRBV12-3/TRBV12-4|.|TRBJ1-5
CASSLGLQPQHF
>TRBV5-4|.|TRBJ2-6
CASSPRYGANVLTF
>TRBV27|TRBD2|TRBJ2-3
CASPPRAGTSPPDTQYF
>TRBV11-2|.|TRBJ1-2
CASSPAGTRNGYTF
>TRBV6-2/TRBV6-3|TRBD2|TRBJ2-3
CASSYPKASGRIRGADTQYF
>TRBV24-1|.|TRBJ2-2
CATSVNTGELFF
>TRBV7-6|TRBD1|TRBJ1-6
CASSQGQELHNSPLHF
>TRBV2|TRBD2|TRBJ2-1
CASSENGLAAHNEQFF
>TRBV6-5|TRBD1|TRBJ1-1
CASSYGQVKMTEAFF
>TRBV6-5|.|TRBJ2-3
CASSYYSRGGDTQYF
>TRBV7-2|TRBD2|TRBJ2-1
CASSLAPSGPYNEQFF
>TRBV2|.|TRBJ1-1
CASSESQSHSMNTEAFF
>TRBV5-1|.|TRBJ2-5
CASSPDRDQETQYF
>TRBV5-1|.|TRBJ2-2
CASSEALANTGELFF
>TRBV11-2|.|TRBJ2-7
CASSLDFGEQYF
>TRBV5-1|TRBD2|TRBJ2-1
CASSHGTSGNNEQFF
>TRBV5-1|.|TRBJ1-6
CASSRGHGDNSPLHF
>TRBV5-1|TRBD1|TRBJ2-2
CASTQTGTNTGELFF
>TRBV6-1|.|TRBJ1-4
CASSEMSGVTNEKLFF
>TRBV4-1|TRBD2|TRBJ2-7
CASSHRTSGSSYEQYF